These 28 T cell receptor beta chains were all obtained from the same sample, sequenced in a study of PD-L1 blockade in urothelial cancer. Method: immunoSEQ multiplex PCR; TCRdb's copy keeps in-frame clones and lacks some. This sample yields around 50,000 clones, of which approximately 85% are seen a single time; 1.9% belongs to the top ten. The time point was: peripheral blood 6 weeks after treatment start. The material sequenced was PBMCs, taken around atezolizumab (anti-PD-L1) treatment. The source is a man aged 45-65 years with urothelial cancer.

This chain links TRBV7-9 with TRBJ1-6; D not resolved. V was trimmed by 3 bases and J by 8 bases, leaving 11 bases between them. This CDR3 is built from 14 residues. Germline V gene data show CDR1 as SEHNR and CDR2 as FQNEAQ (reference sequence). As DNA, the CDR3 is TGTGCCAGCAGCTTTGGTAGGGAGGATTCACCCCTCCACTTT. Residues: CASSFGREDSPLHF. The full variable domain, with the rest looked up from reference TRBV7-9 and TRBJ1-6, is DTGVSQNPRHKITKRGQNVTFRCDPISEHNRLYWYRQTLGQGPEFLTYFQNEAQLEKSRLLSDRFSAERPKGSFSTLEIQRTEQGDSAMYLCASSFGREDSPLHFGNGTRLTVT.

The sample holds one count of this clone. This sequence joins TRBV15 and TRBJ2-1; 7 bases map to TRBD1. CDR3 length equals 16 residues. With 4 bases clipped from V and 3 bases from J, the junction kept 9 bases outside the gene matches. Germline loops: CDR1 LNHNV, CDR2 YYDKDF (reference sequence). The CDR3 protein is CATSTGQGVFYNEQFF. CDR3 in DNA: TGTGCCACCAGCACTGGTCAGGGGGTCTTCTACAATGAGCAGTTCTTC. Using reference TRBV15 and TRBJ2-1 for the parts outside the CDR3, the full variable domain is DAMVIQNPRYQVTQFGKPVTLSCSQTLNHNVMYWYQQKSSQAPKLLFHYYDKDFNNEADTPDNFQSRRPNTSFCFLDIRSPGLGDTAMYLCATSTGQGVFYNEQFFGPGTRLTVL.

CDR3 protein: CAKINTRQGRSTEAFF. The DNA for the CDR3 is TGTGCCAAAATAAACACTCGACAGGGGAGGAGCACTGAAGCTTTCTTT. This chain uses TRBV7-2 with TRBJ1-1; 8 nucleotides match TRBD1. J gave up 4 bases and V 10 bases, and 17 bases lay outside the gene matches. CDR1 is SGHTA, CDR2 FQGNSA, per germline. The CDR3 totals 16 residues.

The chain is built from TRBV7-3 and TRBJ2-1; TRBD2 is a possible D gene (6 bases). Trimming cost V 2 bases and J 5 bases, with 16 bases left between them. This CDR3 has 16 amino acids. CDR1 and CDR2 (germline): SGHTA, FQGTGA. The CDR3: CASSLESGGFDNEQFF. The DNA of the CDR3 is TGTGCCAGCAGCTTAGAGTCTGGGGGGTTTGACAATGAGCAGTTCTTC.

This clone was detected only a few times. Mismatch with germline at one junction end may stem from a read error. The chain joins TRBV29-1 to TRBJ1-1; maybe TRBD1 (5 bases). The CDR3 spans 13 residues. Germline V gene sequence: CDR1 SQVTM, CDR2 ANQGSEA. CDR3 in amino acids: CSVEDLRQPEAFF. CDR3 coding DNA: TGCAGCGTTGAAGATCTTCGACAGCCTGAGGCTTTCTTT.

The CDR3 region is CASSLDLSGGRTEAFF. The CDR3 DNA reads as TGTGCCAGCAGCTTAGATTTGTCAGGGGGCCGGACTGAAGCTTTCTTT. The gene calls are TRBV11-2 and TRBJ1-1; 8 bases are shared with TRBD1. Germline assignment: CDR1 SGHAT and CDR2 FQNNGV. Trimming cost V 0 bases and J 5 bases; bases outside gene matches: 8. The CDR3 is made up of 16 amino acids.

The chain combines TRBV11-2 with TRBJ2-1; 7 bases are a match to TRBD1. CDR1 SGHAT and CDR2 FQNNGV come from the germline V gene. The ends lost 5 bases at V and 0 bases at J; junction bases unmatched: 4. The CDR3 runs 15 residues. In DNA form, the CDR3 reads TGTGCCAGCAGCCTAGGACAGGCCTCCTACAATGAGCAGTTCTTC. Translated: CASSLGQASYNEQFF.

This clone has a single count. The chain recombines TRBV10-3 with TRBJ1-2; TRBD1 agrees at 10 bases. This CDR3 comprises 13 residues. V lost 6 bases and J lost 4; bases outside the gene matches: 2. Germline V CDR1 and CDR2: ENHRY, SYGVKD. The chain's CDR3 is CAIRGDRGYGYTF. Here the CDR3 DNA reads TGTGCCATCAGAGGGGACAGGGGCTATGGCTACACCTTC.

CDR3 DNA sequence: TGCACCGGCCCTGTAGCGGGGGGGCATGGCAATGAGCAGTTCTTC. It is translated as CTGPVAGGHGNEQFF. This sequence joins TRBV1 and TRBJ2-1; the table's D call TRBD2 went unverified against the DNA. TRBV1 is reported as a pseudogene. The CDR3 runs to 15 residues.

This CDR3 is CASSLAWTGGGTDTQYF. The CDR3 nucleotides are TGCGCCAGCAGCTTGGCCTGGACAGGGGGAGGCACAGATACGCAGTATTTT. The chain combines TRBV5-1 with TRBJ2-3; 10 bases are a match to TRBD1. J gave up 1 base and V 0 bases, and 5 bases lay outside the gene matches. The germline V gene has CDR1 SGHRS and CDR2 YFSETQ. The CDR3 runs to 17 residues.

The chain recombines TRBV6-5 with TRBJ2-2; D not certain. The ends were cut back, 8 bases at V and 6 bases at J, with 16 bases in the middle. The CDR3 has 14 residues. The germline gives CDR1 MNHEY, CDR2 SVGAGI. CDR3 DNA: TGTGCCAGCGTAAAGTTCGGAGAGGCCGGGGAGCTGTTTTTT. Translating it yields CASVKFGEAGELFF.

The V call is TRBV15, the J call TRBJ1-2; D not certain. Deletions cut 4 bases from V and 4 bases from J, with 16 bases between. Germline V CDR1 and CDR2: LNHNV, YYDKDF (reference sequence). The CDR3 spans 15 residues. CDR3 in DNA: TGTGCCACCAGCACCTCACCCCCAGGTGCCTATGGCTACACCTTC. Protein product: CATSTSPPGAYGYTF.

The V gene is TRBV11-3, the J gene TRBJ2-3, with 9 bases identical to TRBD1. The CDR3 is 15 amino acids. J gave up 3 bases and V 1 base, and 2 bases lay outside the gene matches. Germline V gives CDR1 SGHNT, CDR2 YENEEA. The DNA of the CDR3 is TGTGCCAGCAGCTTAGGACAGGGGGAAACAGATACGCAGTATTTT. It encodes CASSLGQGETDTQYF.

This chain uses TRBV25-1 with TRBJ1-2, with D unresolved. The germline CDR1 and CDR2 sequences are MGHDK and SYGVNS. Between the trimmed V and J ends, which lost 3 bases and 3 bases, there was a span of 8 bases. This CDR3 has 13 amino acids. The CDR3 spells CASSDPYHYGYTF. CDR3 bases: TGTGCCAGCAGTGATCCGTATCACTATGGCTACACCTTC.

This chain joins TRBV21-1 and TRBJ1-2; TRBD1, the table's D call, was not compared with the DNA. TRBV21-1 is classified as a pseudogene. The CDR3 spans 15 residues. This CDR3 reads CASSTSGQRAYGYTF. The CDR3 DNA reads as TGTGCCAGCAGCACTTCGGGACAGAGGGCCTATGGCTACACCTTC.

J is TRBJ2-1 and V is TRBV27; 8 bases fit TRBD1. This CDR3 contains 16 residues. Per germline, CDR1 MNHEY and CDR2 SMNVEV (reference sequence). Trimming removed 7 bases from V and 7 bases from J; junction bases left unmatched: 15. The CDR3 sequence is CASKTPRQGAFNEQFF. The CDR3 DNA reads as TGTGCCAGCAAAACCCCCCGGCAGGGGGCTTTTAATGAGCAGTTCTTC.

V and J are TRBV19 and TRBJ1-1; 7 nucleotides agree with TRBD1. CDR1 is LNHDA, CDR2 SQIVND, per germline (reference sequence). V lost 6 bases, J lost 4 bases, and 5 bases stayed unmatched. This CDR3 spans 13 amino acids. CDR3: CASRTAGGTEAFF. The CDR3 coding sequence is TGTGCCAGTAGAACAGCAGGGGGCACTGAAGCTTTCTTT.

The rearrangement uses TRBV5-1 and TRBJ1-4; 7 bases are a match to TRBD1. The V and J ends lost 6 bases and 2 bases, in that order; junction bases with no gene match: 4. Germline V gene data show CDR1 as SGHRS and CDR2 as YFSETQ. The CDR3 length is 14 residues. The CDR3 DNA is TGCGCCAGCAACACAGGGGCTACTAATGAAAAACTGTTTTTT. Protein sequence: CASNTGATNEKLFF.

This chain joins TRBV9 and TRBJ2-5; a weak D match, TRBD1 (6 bases). The germline V gene encodes CDR1 SGDLS and CDR2 YYNGEE. V lost 0 bases, J lost 7 bases, and 16 bases lay in between. This CDR3 contains 15 residues. CDR3 residues: CASSVEAGALGTQYF. The DNA of the CDR3 is TGTGCCAGCAGCGTAGAGGCAGGGGCCTTAGGGACCCAGTACTTC.

The CDR3 nucleotides read TGTGCCAGCAGCCCCCCGGGACAGGGGAATTCACCCCTCCACTTT. Translation gives CASSPPGQGNSPLHF. This chain uses TRBV7-9 with TRBJ1-6; 10 bases line up with TRBD1. CDR1 SEHNR and CDR2 FQNEAQ come from the germline V gene (reference sequence). The V gene end was trimmed by 5 bases and the J gene end by 7 bases; junction bases not matched to a gene: 5. The CDR3 extends over 15 amino acids. Complete variable domain (other parts from reference TRBV7-9 and TRBJ1-6): DTGVSQNPRHKITKRGQNVTFRCDPISEHNRLYWYRQTLGQGPEFLTYFQNEAQLEKSRLLSDRFSAERPKGSFSTLEIQRTEQGDSAMYLCASSPPGQGNSPLHFGNGTRLTVT.

The chain has TRBV7-2 and TRBJ2-2; 7 nucleotides agree with TRBD2. V lost 2 bases to trimming and J lost 1 base; unmatched junction nucleotides: 7. From germline, CDR1 is SGHTA and CDR2 FQGNSA. The CDR3 has 17 amino acids. The CDR3 region is CASSLIGGRVNTGELFF. CDR3 in DNA: TGTGCCAGCAGCTTAATAGGCGGGAGAGTGAACACCGGGGAGCTGTTTTTT.

The chain recombines TRBV5-1 with TRBJ2-3; TRBD1 aligns across 8 bases. V shed 4 bases, J shed 4 bases, and the junction held 2 bases outside the gene matches. The CDR3 covers 13 residues. Per germline, CDR1 SGHRS and CDR2 YFSETQ. The CDR3 is CASSGQGPDTQYF. The CDR3 nucleotides read TGCGCCAGCAGCGGACAGGGCCCAGATACGCAGTATTTT.

This clone was observed once. This chain joins TRBV7-2 and TRBJ1-1, with a tentative D call TRBD1 (5 bases). CDR1 SGHTA and CDR2 FQGNSA come from the germline V gene. The CDR3 is 14 residues long. Trimming removed 7 bases from V and 6 bases from J, with 18 bases in between. The CDR3 nucleotides read TGTGCCAGCACCCGAGAGTCTTGGGGGGCTGAAGCTTTCTTT. Residues: CASTRESWGAEAFF.

The rearrangement links TRBV27 to TRBJ2-6; 10 nucleotides line up with TRBD1. The germline gives CDR1 MNHEY, CDR2 SMNVEV (reference sequence). The CDR3 loop spans 20 amino acids. V gave up 6 bases and J gave up 0 bases; unmatched junction bases: 14. The CDR3 DNA follows: TGTGCCAGCAGGAAGACAGGGGGCGTGGTGTTCTTCTCTGGGGCCAACGTCCTGACTTTC. Amino acid sequence: CASRKTGGVVFFSGANVLTF.

The chain carries TRBV6-5 and TRBJ1-5; possibly TRBD1 for D (5 bases). This CDR3 contains 14 residues. Germline V gene data show CDR1 as MNHEY and CDR2 as SVGAGI. V shed 5 bases and J shed 7 bases, with 15 bases lying between them. CDR3 loop: CASSRRRQGQPQHF. CDR3 coding DNA: TGTGCCAGCAGTCGACGTCGGCAGGGCCAGCCCCAGCATTTT.

The V gene is TRBV7-2, the J gene TRBJ1-2, with D possibly matching TRBD1 (6 bases). Germline CDR1 is SGHTA and CDR2 is FQGNSA. The V gene lost 1 base and the J gene lost 2 bases, with 14 bases spanning the gap. This CDR3 has 16 residues. CDR3 amino acids: CASSLEGTGFNYGYTF. The CDR3 DNA is TGTGCCAGCAGCTTAGAGGGTACAGGGTTCAACTATGGCTACACCTTC.

This sequence joins TRBV10-2 and TRBJ2-7; 7 positions agree with TRBD2. Unmatched junction bases numbered 0, after V lost 2 bases and J lost 2 bases. The CDR3 runs to 13 residues. Germline V gene data show CDR1 as WSHSY and CDR2 as SAAADI. This chain's CDR3 is CASSEGLAYEQYF. CDR3 nucleotides: TGCGCCAGCAGTGAGGGACTAGCCTACGAGCAGTACTTC.

The rearrangement joins TRBV6-1 to TRBJ2-7, with 9 bases fitting TRBD2. The CDR3 totals 14 residues. V lost 5 bases to trimming and J lost 2 bases; unmatched junction nucleotides: 4. Germline-derived CDR1 and CDR2 are MNHNS and SASEGT. CDR3 residues: CASSPTSGTYEQYF. CDR3 coding DNA: TGTGCCAGCAGTCCGACTAGCGGAACCTACGAGCAGTACTTC.